The 28 T cell receptor beta chains in this list originate from one sample, sequenced in a study of T cell clusters in autoimmune cytopenias. Approximately 36,000 genome equivalents of blood DNA were amplified for TRB. Multiplex touch-down PCR amplified TRB using TRB-A and TRB-B pools in one tube. For each CDR3 protein, TCRdb gives one entry from its re-call of the multiplex PCR reads, without DNA. In all, the sample yields more than 3,000 distinct CDR3 sequences. Sequencing was performed on peripheral blood. These receptor sequences come from a human donor with an autoimmune cytopenia or autoimmune hepatitis (not recorded which).

This clonotype registers medium-sized by frequency. The chain has TRBV6-5 and TRBJ1-1; TCRdb lists TRBD1, though no DNA is available to test this call. The CDR3 contains 13 residues. Germline V CDR1 and CDR2: MNHEY, SVGAGI. CDR3 sequence reads: CASSPPSRGTSFF.

This clonotype counts as medium-sized by frequency. V and J are TRBV27 and TRBJ1-2; TCRdb's assignment of TRBD1 cannot be checked, as there is no DNA. The CDR3 has 13 residues. Germline assignment: CDR1 MNHEY and CDR2 SMNVEV (reference sequence). This CDR3 reads CASSLRGLDGYTF.

V usage is TRBV29-1 and J usage is TRBJ2-7; TCRdb lists TRBD1, though no DNA is available to test this call. Looked up from germline, CDR1 is SQVTM and CDR2 is ANQGSEA. CDR3 size: 13 residues. CDR3 sequence reads: CSVEAGTGMSQYF.

This clonotype shows up as medium-sized by frequency. This chain's CDR3 is CASRPGGKTGELFF. The genes are TRBV27 and TRBJ2-2; checking the TCRdb D call of TRBD1 is not possible without DNA. Germline lookup yields CDR1 MNHEY and CDR2 SMNVEV (reference sequence). This CDR3 is built from 14 residues.

By frequency, this clonotype is medium-sized. The chain carries TRBV20-1 and TRBJ1-6; no DNA is available, so the TRBD1 call from TCRdb remains unchecked. Germline lookup yields CDR1 DFQATT and CDR2 SNEGSKA (reference sequence). CDR3 length equals 13 residues. The CDR3 is CSVSTGRGSPLHF.

Considering frequency, this clonotype is medium-sized. V and J are TRBV6-6 and TRBJ2-7; TCRdb gives TRBD1 as the D gene, but with no DNA this cannot be confirmed. Germline V gene lookup returns CDR1 MNHNY and CDR2 SVGAGI (reference sequence). This CDR3 contains 13 residues. The CDR3 reads CASSPQGAKEQYF.

This chain joins TRBV5-1 and TRBJ1-1; TCRdb's D call of TRBD1 is untestable without DNA. Germline values: CDR1 SGHRS, CDR2 YFSETQ. The CDR3 covers 14 residues. The CDR3 spells CASSSSYGGTEAFF.

The chain couples TRBV20-1 to TRBJ2-3. CDR3 length: 15 residues. The germline V gene encodes CDR1 DFQATT and CDR2 SNEGSKA (reference sequence). Here the CDR3 reads CSARTHATLPDTQYF.

The chain is built from TRBV12-3 or TRBV12-4 and TRBJ1-5; without DNA, the TCRdb call of TRBD1 cannot be checked. The length of the CDR3 is 15 residues. The CDR3 sequence: CASSSGDREYQPQHF.

This clonotype is medium-sized by frequency. The chain has TRBV19 and TRBJ1-6; TCRdb indicates TRBD1, and absent DNA this call remains unverified. The CDR3 runs to 11 residues. Germline V gene sequence: CDR1 LNHDA, CDR2 SQIVND (reference sequence). CDR3 protein: CASSTRGPLHF.

The V call is TRBV7-9, the J call TRBJ2-1. Looked up from germline, CDR1 is SEHNR and CDR2 is FQNEAQ (reference sequence). CDR3 length: 13 residues. This CDR3 is CASSLHTYNEQFF.

By frequency, this clonotype is medium-sized. The chain employs TRBV29-1 and TRBJ1-1. Per germline, CDR1 SQVTM and CDR2 ANQGSEA. The CDR3 runs 11 residues. The CDR3 spells CSVVSAGEAFF.

CDR3 region: CASSMLGADSGNTIYF. V is TRBV19 and J is TRBJ1-3; the TCRdb call, TRBD1, lacks DNA for checking. Germline V lookup: CDR1 LNHDA, CDR2 SQIVND (reference sequence). The CDR3 spans 16 residues.

This clonotype is called medium-sized based on its frequency. The chain has TRBV19 and TRBJ1-5. Per the germline V gene, CDR1 is LNHDA and CDR2 is SQIVND (reference sequence). The CDR3 length is 14 residues. This chain's CDR3 is CASSERIGGQPQHF.

By frequency, this clonotype registers medium-sized. The chain links TRBV5-1 to TRBJ2-3. The CDR3 spans 15 residues. CDR1 is SGHRS and CDR2 is YFSETQ in the germline V gene. CDR3 amino acids: CASSFGVTSTDTQYF. Using reference TRBV5-1 and TRBJ2-3 for the parts outside the CDR3, the full variable domain is KAGVTQTPRYLIKTRGQQVTLSCSPISGHRSVSWYQQTPGQGLQFLFEYFSETQRNKGNFPGRFSGRQFSNSRSEMNVSTLELGDSALYLCASSFGVTSTDTQYFGPGTRLTVL.

This rearrangement joins TRBV18 to TRBJ1-1. Germline V gene data show CDR1 as KGHSH and CDR2 as LQKENI. This CDR3 has 16 residues. The CDR3 is CASSPEDLGGGTEAFF.

This clonotype is called medium-sized based on its frequency. The rearrangement uses TRBV27 and TRBJ2-1. The CDR3 loop spans 14 amino acids. Looked up from germline, CDR1 is MNHEY and CDR2 is SMNVEV (reference sequence). This CDR3 reads CASSLYRGGNEQFF.

The genes are TRBV12-3 or TRBV12-4 and TRBJ1-5. The length of the CDR3 is 15 residues. CDR3 region: CASTYTGTSNQPQHF.

Judged by frequency, this clonotype is medium-sized (0.01 to 0.1%). The chain's CDR3 is CASSLGTATEAFF. This chain joins TRBV7-6 and TRBJ1-1. The germline gives CDR1 SGHVS, CDR2 FNYEAQ. This CDR3 is built from 13 residues.

This clonotype is called medium-sized based on its frequency. The rearrangement links TRBV11-2 to TRBJ2-1; the TCRdb D gene call, TRBD1, has no DNA to confirm it. CDR3 length: 15 residues. CDR1 is SGHAT, CDR2 FQNNGV, per germline. The CDR3 sequence is CASSSAGQGRDEQFF. Full variable domain (missing parts from reference TRBV11-2 and TRBJ2-1): EAGVAQSPRYKIIEKRQSVAFWCNPISGHATLYWYQQILGQGPKLLIQFQNNGVVDDSQLPKDRFSAERLKGVDSTLKIQPAKLEDSAVYLCASSSAGQGRDEQFFGPGTRLTVL.

This clonotype is medium-sized by frequency. V is TRBV20-1 and J is TRBJ2-5. Germline V CDR1 and CDR2: DFQATT, SNEGSKA (reference sequence). This CDR3 contains 11 residues. The CDR3 is CSASVQETQYF.

This clonotype is deemed medium-sized by its frequency. The rearrangement links TRBV6-2 or TRBV6-3 to TRBJ2-3; TCRdb's assignment of TRBD2 cannot be checked, as there is no DNA. CDR1 is MNHEY, CDR2 SVGEGT, per germline. The CDR3 length is 16 residues. CDR3 region: CASTPWLAGSTDTQYF.

The chain employs TRBV12-3 or TRBV12-4 and TRBJ1-1. The CDR3 sequence is 13 residues long. Here the CDR3 reads CASSLGQLTEAFF.

CDR3 sequence: CASSYSILWGVGTETFF. This rearrangement joins TRBV6-5 to TRBJ1-1; as DNA is missing, the TRBD1 call by TCRdb cannot be tested. The germline gives CDR1 MNHEY, CDR2 SVGAGI. The CDR3 spans 17 residues.

Frequency places this clonotype as medium-sized (0.01 to 0.1%). This chain connects TRBV12-3 or TRBV12-4 to TRBJ1-2; TCRdb proposes TRBD1, but this gene call is untestable without DNA. The CDR3 totals 14 residues. CDR3 in amino acids: CASSPTGGQYGYTF.

This clonotype is deemed medium-sized by its frequency. V is TRBV13 and J is TRBJ2-3; TCRdb outputs TRBD2, but without DNA this stays unchecked. This CDR3 spans 16 amino acids. In germline, CDR1 is PRHDT, CDR2 FYEKMQ (reference sequence). The CDR3 loop reads CASSFQRGTSTDTQYF.

This clonotype is identified as medium-sized (0.01 to 0.1%) from frequency. CDR3 protein: CASSYSAADTQYF. J is TRBJ2-3 and V is TRBV6-2 or TRBV6-3; TCRdb returns TRBD2, unconfirmable since there is no DNA. The CDR3 extends over 13 amino acids. Germline CDR1 and CDR2: MNHEY and SVGEGT.

The gene calls are TRBV4-3 and TRBJ2-1; TCRdb outputs TRBD1, but without DNA this stays unchecked. This CDR3 spans 14 amino acids. The germline V gene has CDR1 LGHNA and CDR2 YSLEER. CDR3 residues: CASSQGGGQNEQFF.